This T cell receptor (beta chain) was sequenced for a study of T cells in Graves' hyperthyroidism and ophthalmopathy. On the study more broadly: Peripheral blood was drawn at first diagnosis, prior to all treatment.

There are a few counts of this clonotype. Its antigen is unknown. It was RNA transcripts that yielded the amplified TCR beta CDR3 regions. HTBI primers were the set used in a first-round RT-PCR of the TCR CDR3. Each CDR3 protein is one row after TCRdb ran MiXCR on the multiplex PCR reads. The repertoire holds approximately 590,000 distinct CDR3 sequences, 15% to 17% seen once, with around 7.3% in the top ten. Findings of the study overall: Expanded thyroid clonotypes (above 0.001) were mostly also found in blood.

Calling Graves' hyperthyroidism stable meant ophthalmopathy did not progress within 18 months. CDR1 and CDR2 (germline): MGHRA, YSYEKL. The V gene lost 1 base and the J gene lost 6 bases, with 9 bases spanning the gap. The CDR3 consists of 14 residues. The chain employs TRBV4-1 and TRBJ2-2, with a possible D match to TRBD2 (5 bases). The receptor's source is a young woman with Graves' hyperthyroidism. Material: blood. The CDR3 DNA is TGCGCCAGCAGCCAAGTTCCTAGCCCCGGGGAGCTGTTTTTT. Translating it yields CASSQVPSPGELFF.